What follows are 8 T cell receptor beta chains derived from one specimen sequenced in a study of blood T cell repertoires in COVID-19 (dated by TCRdb to about 2020). Library construction relied on the immunoSEQ multiplex PCR assay. The table was pulled from immuneACCESS by TCRdb, which kept in-frame rearrangements only. Such tables lose some clones; where checked, under half of the loss comes from unresolved V genes, and the rest has no known cause. Recorded for this sample are about 180,000 clones; 80% to 85% of them occurred a single time. The top ten clones comprise roughly 10% of the sample. Specimen: peripheral blood. The receptors were gathered from a woman aged 80 or over with COVID-19, enrolled during active disease.

This chain links TRBV18 with TRBJ1-1; 8 bases are shared with TRBD1. Germline V gives CDR1 KGHSH, CDR2 LQKENI. The CDR3 loop spans 14 amino acids. J was trimmed by 5 bases and V by 3 bases; bases with no gene match: 5. The CDR3 sequence is CASSPPTGVTEAFF. The CDR3 DNA reads as TGTGCCAGCTCACCCCCGACAGGGGTGACTGAAGCTTTCTTT.

A remark on this clone: This sample includes further DNA sequences coding for the same CDR3. The V call is TRBV5-1, the J call TRBJ1-2, with TRBD1 matching over 7 bases. V lost 0 bases to trimming and J lost 2 bases; unmatched junction nucleotides: 1. The CDR3 extends over 14 amino acids. Germline values: CDR1 SGHRS, CDR2 YFSETQ. Here the CDR3 reads CASSLEGANYGYTF. Written as DNA, the CDR3 is TGCGCCAGCAGCTTGGAGGGGGCCAACTATGGCTACACCTTC.

This clone has only a few counts. The rearrangement joins TRBV2 to TRBJ2-2, with 7 bases identical to TRBD2. The V and J ends lost 8 bases and 5 bases, in that order; junction bases with no gene match: 8. Germline assignment: CDR1 SNHLY and CDR2 FYNNEI. This CDR3 has 14 residues. The CDR3 DNA follows: TGTGCCAGCCTAACTCAACTAGCGACCGGGGAGCTGTTTTTT. It encodes CASLTQLATGELFF.

V is TRBV11-3 and J is TRBJ2-3; 7 nucleotides agree with TRBD2. This CDR3 region has 17 residues. Germline V gene data show CDR1 as SGHNT and CDR2 as YENEEA. After removal of 6 bases from V and 2 bases from J, the junction contained 14 bases not matched to a gene. This chain's CDR3 is CASRQGTSGAPTDTQYF. The CDR3 DNA reads TGTGCCAGCAGACAAGGGACGAGCGGGGCCCCCACAGATACGCAGTATTTT.

This chain connects TRBV6-6 to TRBJ2-7, with 10 bases aligning to TRBD1. The CDR3 contains 15 residues. Germline values: CDR1 MNHNY, CDR2 SVGAGI (reference sequence). Trimming took 4 bases from V and 6 from J; bases not matched to a gene: 9. The CDR3 nucleotides are TGTGCCAGCAGTTCCCCGGACAGGGGGGCCTCCGAGCAGTACTTC. It encodes CASSSPDRGASEQYF.

The gene calls are TRBV3-1 (or the pseudogene TRBV3-2) and TRBJ1-6, with a tentative D call TRBD1 (5 bases). Trimming took off 0 bases at V and 10 bases at J, with 13 bases between the two ends. CDR1 and CDR2 from the germline V gene are LGHDT and YNNKEL (reference sequence). The CDR3 consists of 15 residues. CDR3 DNA sequence: TGTGCCAGCAGCCAAGATCCTCAGGGATACTCACCCCTCCACTTT. It encodes CASSQDPQGYSPLHF.

The J gene is TRBJ1-5, the V gene TRBV28, with 9 positions matching TRBD1. The V and J ends lost 8 bases and 6 bases, in that order; junction bases with no gene match: 14. The CDR3 consists of 16 residues. Germline assignment: CDR1 MDHEN and CDR2 SYDVKM. CDR3: CASHLRKGQGFQPQHF. The CDR3 DNA is TGTGCCAGCCATTTAAGGAAGGGACAGGGCTTTCAGCCCCAGCATTTT. Full variable domain (outside the CDR3, taken from reference TRBV28 and TRBJ1-5): DVKVTQSSRYLVKRTGEKVFLECVQDMDHENMFWYRQDPGLGLRLIYFSYDVKMKEKGDIPEGYSVSREKKERFSLILESASTNQTSMYLCASHLRKGQGFQPQHFGDGTRLSIL.

This chain uses TRBV24-1 with TRBJ2-5, with 11 nucleotides matching TRBD1. This CDR3 is 15 amino acids long. Germline V gene sequence: CDR1 KGHDR, CDR2 SFDVKD. V shed 10 bases, J shed 2 bases, and the junction held 8 bases outside the gene matches. Here the CDR3 DNA reads TGTGCCACTGGGGAGGACAGGGGGCGACAAGAGACCCAGTACTTC. It translates to CATGEDRGRQETQYF.